Listed below are T cell receptor beta chains from one sample, sequenced in a study of cytomegalovirus exposure and HLA in healthy donors. TCRdb's copy holds only in-frame clones and misses some; the assay was immunoSEQ multiplex PCR. In the table there are about 160,000 clones, 70% to 80% of which are singletons. The sample comprised PBMCs. These receptors originate from a man between 45 and 60 years old in good health and CMV-seropositive. CDR3s include the opening cysteine and the closing phenylalanine or tryptophan. The D gene is left open where the match is weak. Clone size is given for some rows only: seen once, a few or many times, or a class if the clone is expanded.

TRBV5-1	TRBD1	-	TRBJ2-1	CASSLDGLRTGTNRDAYNEQFF	TGCGCCAGCAGCTTGGACGGTCTCCGGACAGGAACAAACCGGGACGCCTACAATGAGCAGTTCTTC
TRBV10-3	TRBD2	-	TRBJ2-7	CASRGSTYEQYF	TGTGCCTCGCGGGGGTCTACCTACGAGCAGTACTTC
TRBV9	-	-	TRBJ2-7	CASSVGQALTYEQYF	TGTGCCAGCAGCGTAGGGCAGGCCTTAACGTACGAGCAGTACTTC
TRBV23-1	-	-	TRBJ1-4	CASSQAPGLDPEKLFF	TGCGCCAGCAGTCAAGCACCGGGATTAGACCCCGAAAAACTGTTTTTT
TRBV28	TRBD1	-	TRBJ1-2	CASSSTRQGVGGYTF	TGTGCCAGCAGTTCCACCCGACAGGGGGTTGGTGGCTACACCTTC
TRBV23-1	TRBD1	few	TRBJ2-7	CASSQPYFRDRDYEQYF	TGCGCCAGCAGTCAACCCTACTTCCGGGACAGAGACTACGAGCAGTACTTC
TRBV5-1	-	-	TRBJ1-1	CASSPWEGQGDTEAFF	TGCGCCAGCAGCCCCTGGGAGGGCCAGGGTGACACTGAAGCTTTCTTT
TRBV28	-	-	TRBJ2-7	CASSFSGESYEQYF	TGTGCCAGCAGTTTCTCCGGGGAGTCCTACGAGCAGTACTTC
TRBV5-6	TRBD2	-	TRBJ2-7	CASSITSGGLYEQYF	TGTGCCAGCAGCATTACTAGCGGGGGGCTCTACGAGCAGTACTTC
TRBV19	TRBD1	-	TRBJ1-2	CASSLPGGYGYTF	TGTGCCAGTAGTCTTCCAGGGGGCTATGGCTACACCTTC
TRBV7-9	TRBD1	-	TRBJ1-2	CASSQRQGAPNSYTF	TGTGCCAGCAGCCAACGACAGGGGGCGCCTAACAGCTACACCTTC
TRBV28	-	-	TRBJ1-1	CASSSTQDTAFF	TGTGCCAGCAGCTCAACCCAGGATACGGCTTTCTTT
TRBV6-5	-	-	TRBJ1-2	CASSYLQAGREGYTF	TGTGCCAGCAGTTACCTACAGGCGGGGAGGGAGGGCTACACCTTC
TRBV30	TRBD1	few	TRBJ1-6	CAWRLMGQPDALSPLHF	TGTGCCTGGAGGCTCATGGGACAGCCAGATGCGTTGTCACCCCTCCACTTT
TRBV11-3	-	few	TRBJ2-1	CASSLQGPYNEQFF	TGTGCCAGCAGCCTACAGGGACCCTACAATGAGCAGTTCTTC
TRBV9	TRBD1	-	TRBJ2-7	CASSAGQPDYEQYF	TGTGCCAGCAGCGCGGGACAGCCCGATTACGAGCAGTACTTC
TRBV5-1	TRBD2	-	TRBJ2-3	CASSRGGNTQYF	TGCGCCAGCAGCCGGGGGGGTAATACGCAGTATTTT
TRBV6-5	TRBD1	few	TRBJ1-6	CASSYGGQGARSPLHF	TGTGCCAGCAGTTACGGCGGACAGGGGGCGCGTTCACCCCTCCACTTT
TRBV28	-	few	TRBJ2-3	CASSFLGSRGDTQYF	TGTGCCAGCAGTTTCCTCGGTTCAAGGGGAGATACGCAGTATTTT
TRBV4-1	TRBD1	-	TRBJ1-2	CASSHRTGGAYGYTF	TGCGCCAGCAGCCACCGGACAGGGGGCGCCTATGGCTACACCTTC
TRBV6-5	TRBD2	-	TRBJ2-7	CASNPGRGPSYEQYF	TGTGCCAGCAATCCCGGGAGGGGTCCCTCCTACGAGCAGTACTTC
TRBV7-6	TRBD2	few	TRBJ2-2	CASSFAGGADTGELFF	TGTGCCAGCAGCTTTGCCGGGGGGGCTGACACCGGGGAGCTGTTTTTT
TRBV5-6	-	hyperexpanded	TRBJ1-2	CASTVGQARGYTF	TGTGCCAGCACCGTGGGACAAGCTAGGGGCTACACCTTC
TRBV11-2	-	-	TRBJ2-6	CASSLGTSGANVLTF	TGTGCCAGCAGCTTAGGGACATCTGGGGCCAACGTCCTGACTTTC
TRBV2	-	-	TRBJ1-4	CASKGQKGSNEKLFF	TGTGCCAGCAAGGGGCAGAAAGGGTCTAATGAAAAACTGTTTTTT
TRBV11-2	TRBD1	-	TRBJ1-2	CASSLADWGQRRGGYTF	TGTGCCAGCAGCTTAGCCGATTGGGGACAGAGGCGAGGTGGCTACACCTTC
TRBV10-3	-	-	TRBJ1-2	CAISESRERYTF	TGTGCCATCAGTGAGTCGAGGGAAAGATACACCTTC
TRBV5-4	TRBD2	-	TRBJ2-1	CASSFLSGTILYNEQFF	TGTGCCAGCAGCTTTTTAAGCGGGACCATTCTCTACAATGAGCAGTTCTTC
TRBV7-9	TRBD2	-	TRBJ2-5	CASSNGLAGVFQEAQYF	TGTGCCAGCAGCAATGGACTAGCGGGGGTGTTTCAAGAGGCCCAGTACTTC
TRBV5-1	-	-	TRBJ2-4	CASSLERPGGNIQYF	TGCGCCAGCAGCTTGGAACGGCCGGGGGGCAACATTCAGTACTTC
TRBV28	TRBD2	-	TRBJ2-7	CASSLRPAGFNEQYF	TGTGCCAGCAGTTTAAGGCCAGCGGGGTTTAACGAGCAGTACTTC
TRBV9	TRBD2	once	TRBJ2-3	CASSAFSGGLGDTQYF	TGTGCCAGCAGCGCCTTTAGCGGGGGGCTTGGAGATACGCAGTATTTT